This T cell receptor beta chain appears in the sequencing data of a study of CXCR3-negative and CXCR3-positive naive CD8 T cells. The naive CD8+ gate required CD45RO-CCR7+CD27+CD95- phenotype. In regard to this clonotype: Its antigen remains unknown.

The CDR3 loop spans 15 amino acids. CDR1 and CDR2 (germline): DFQATT, SNEGSKA (reference sequence). Study-level points and caveats: CXCR3-positive naive cells had more hydrophobic TRB CDR3s than CXCR3-negative naive cells. Memory cells diverged, while naive CXCR3-positive and CXCR3-negative cells had similar TRBV-TRBJ usage. In cryopreserved cells, CXCR3 expression partially decreased, and fresh PBMCs were used in most assays.

Libraries were UMI-labeled 5' RACE TRB cDNA. With the 5' RACE reads reprocessed, TCRdb shows one record per CDR3 protein and no DNA. This listing includes some 120,000 distinct CDR3 sequences. The sequencing input was naive CXCR3+ CD8+ T cells from blood. Subset in this sample: CD45RO-CCR7+CD27+CD95- naive CD8+ T cells expressing CXCR3 (TNR3+). The TCR originated in a human donor in good health. Some clones in this sample may be carry-over from other donors' samples. This sequence joins TRBV20-1 and TRBJ1-5. The CDR3 here is CSAREGPDSNQPQHF.